This TCR beta chain comes out of a study of T-cell reconstitution after alpha-beta-depleted transplantation in children. Library preparation (for TCRbeta) was performed with unique molecular identifiers. TCRdb reprocessed the PCR reads with MiXCR, giving one entry per CDR3 protein. The sample has approximately 230,000 distinct CDR3 sequences, 20% to 30% seen once; the top ten hold 4% to 5.5%. This clonotype was sampled from a female patient aged 2-9 years who had a stem cell transplant for congenital amegakaryocytic thrombocytopenia, so the T cells may come from the graft donor. The sample consisted of PBMCs, mostly from graft donor cells, taken 360 days after TCRalphabeta/CD19-depleted stem cell transplant.

DNA of the CDR3: TGTGCCAGCAGTATAGCGGATTACACCGGGGAGCTGTTTTTT. It encodes CASSIADYTGELFF. The genes are TRBV7-8 and TRBJ2-2; D perhaps matches TRBD2 (6 bases). Germline V lookup: CDR1 SGHVS, CDR2 FQNEAQ. Trimming cost V 6 bases and J 3 bases, with 11 bases left between them. This CDR3 is built from 14 residues.